This is a list of T cell receptor beta chains from one sample in a study of blood T cell repertoires in COVID-19. Sequencing was performed with immunoSEQ multiplex PCR; in TCRdb, only in-frame clones are kept and a portion is missing. The sample records about 370,000 clones, roughly 90% being singletons. Sequenced material: peripheral blood. These receptors came from a woman aged 25 to 39 with COVID-19, enrolled during active disease. Each CDR3 is given with its conserved first and last residue. Fields, in order: J gene, V gene, D gene, clone size, CDR3 protein, CDR3 DNA. D genes are given only for firm matches. Size values are once, few and many counts, or a class for expanded clones, and some rows have none.

>TRBJ1-3|TRBV9|TRBD1|NA
CASSVATGNSGNTIYF
TGTGCCAGCAGCGTCGCGACAGGGAACTCTGGAAACACCATATATTTT
>TRBJ2-3|TRBV28|TRBD2|NA
CASSHLAGESTDTQYF
TGTGCCAGCAGTCACCTAGCGGGAGAGAGCACAGATACGCAGTATTTT
>TRBJ2-1|TRBV24-1|NA|NA
CATQMSSRNEQFF
TGTGCCACCCAAATGTCTAGCCGGAATGAGCAGTTCTTC
>TRBJ1-2|TRBV4-1|NA|NA
CASSQDGAATGSYTF
TGCGCCAGCAGCCAAGATGGGGCGGCCACTGGGAGCTACACCTTC
>TRBJ2-1|TRBV18|TRBD1|NA
CASSPQRSPGGPYNEQFF
TGTGCCAGCTCACCTCAACGGTCCCCAGGGGGCCCCTACAATGAGCAGTTCTTC
>TRBJ2-2|TRBV10-3|NA|NA
CAIRGQANTGELFF
TGTGCCATCAGGGGACAAGCGAACACCGGGGAGCTGTTTTTT
>TRBJ2-1|TRBV3-1/TRBV3-2|NA|NA
CASSQGGRRGGGYNEQFF
TGTGCCAGCAGCCAAGGCGGTCGGCGGGGAGGGGGGTACAATGAGCAGTTCTTC
>TRBJ1-5|TRBV4-2|NA|NA
CASSHIGGSNQPQHF
TGTGCCAGCAGCCACATAGGGGGTAGCAATCAGCCCCAGCATTTT
>TRBJ2-2|TRBV6-5|NA|NA
CASRQGSGGTGELFF
TGTGCCAGCAGGCAGGGGTCTGGGGGCACCGGGGAGCTGTTTTTT
>TRBJ2-3|TRBV9|TRBD2|NA
CASSVRLAGSTDTQYF
TGTGCCAGCAGCGTCCGACTAGCGGGTTCCACAGATACGCAGTATTTT
>TRBJ2-5|TRBV7-2|NA|NA
CASSLGGYLETQYF
TGTGCCAGCAGCTTAGGAGGCTACCTAGAGACCCAGTACTTC
>TRBJ1-2|TRBV6-6|TRBD1|NA
CASRGRDRDHYGYTF
TGTGCCAGCAGGGGCCGGGACAGGGACCACTATGGCTACACCTTC
>TRBJ1-4|TRBV7-2|NA|once
CASSLSRGNEKLFF
TGTGCCAGCAGCTTATCCAGGGGTAATGAAAAACTGTTTTTT
>TRBJ2-2|TRBV7-2|NA|once
CASSLDRAGELFF
TGTGCCAGCAGCTTAGACCGAGCCGGGGAGCTGTTTTTT
>TRBJ1-2|TRBV6-6|NA|once
CASIDHTGNGYTF
TGTGCCAGCATCGACCACACAGGGAATGGCTACACCTTC
>TRBJ1-1|TRBV5-1|TRBD1|NA
CASSPRTGLNTEAFF
TGCGCCAGCAGCCCCAGGACAGGGCTGAACACTGAAGCTTTCTTT
>TRBJ2-5|TRBV12-3/TRBV12-4|NA|NA
CASSSGGQTQYF
TGTGCCAGCAGTTCAGGTGGCCAGACCCAGTACTTC
>TRBJ1-2|TRBV5-5|NA|NA
CASRSLTSSRNGYTF
TGTGCCAGCAGGTCTTTGACAAGTTCTCGAAATGGCTACACCTTC
>TRBJ1-3|TRBV6-2/TRBV6-3|NA|NA
CASSRQLSSGNTIYF
TGTGCCAGCAGTCGACAACTGAGCTCTGGAAACACCATATATTTT
>TRBJ2-6|TRBV10-3|NA|NA
CAISTGFSGANVLTF
TGTGCCATCAGTACAGGGTTCTCTGGGGCCAACGTCCTGACTTTC
>TRBJ2-7|TRBV2|TRBD1|NA
CATWDSSEAYEQYF
TGTGCCACGTGGGACAGCTCGGAAGCCTACGAGCAGTACTTC
>TRBJ2-3|TRBV10-2|NA|NA
CASSDPTRWDTQYF
TGCGCCAGCAGTGATCCGACTAGGTGGGATACGCAGTATTTT
>TRBJ1-6|TRBV19|TRBD1|NA
CASRRTKGASSYNSPLHF
TGTGCCAGTAGGCGAACCAAGGGGGCGAGCTCCTATAATTCACCCCTCCACTTT
>TRBJ2-2|TRBV4-3|NA|NA
CASSQDRLVGELFF
TGCGCCAGCAGCCAAGATCGACTAGTCGGGGAGCTGTTTTTT
>TRBJ1-2|TRBV18|TRBD1|NA
CASSPPTGFPYGYTF
TGTGCCAGCTCACCGCCGACAGGGTTCCCCTATGGCTACACCTTC
>TRBJ2-1|TRBV2|NA|NA
CASAGGKSYNEQFF
TGTGCCAGCGCCGGCGGAAAATCCTACAATGAGCAGTTCTTC
>TRBJ1-2|TRBV5-1|NA|NA
CASRLTADYGYTF
TGCGCCAGCAGGTTGACAGCCGACTATGGCTACACCTTC
>TRBJ2-1|TRBV10-2|NA|NA
CASSVPRLGPNNEQFF
TGCGCCAGCAGTGTCCCCCGACTAGGCCCTAACAATGAGCAGTTCTTC
>TRBJ2-3|TRBV19|NA|NA
CASSIGRFTDTQYF
TGTGCCAGTAGTATAGGGAGGTTCACAGATACGCAGTATTTT
>TRBJ2-3|TRBV11-1|TRBD2|NA
CASSPRLAGVQDTQYF
TGTGCCAGCAGCCCTAGACTAGCGGGGGTTCAGGATACGCAGTATTTT
>TRBJ1-6|TRBV6-4|NA|NA
CASSEEGHNSPLHF
TGTGCCAGCAGTGAGGAGGGGCATAATTCACCCCTCCACTTT
>TRBJ1-2|TRBV6-5|NA|NA
CASSYYSGYGYTF
TGTGCCAGCAGTTACTATAGCGGCTATGGCTACACCTTC
>TRBJ2-3|TRBV7-9|NA|NA
CASSLAEDTQYF
TGTGCCAGCAGCTTAGCTGAGGATACGCAGTATTTT
>TRBJ1-5|TRBV19|NA|NA
CASSIGSRRNQPQHF
TGTGCCAGTAGTATCGGTTCACGTCGCAATCAGCCCCAGCATTTT
>TRBJ2-3|TRBV29-1|TRBD2|NA
CSGRLAADTDTQYF
TGCAGCGGGAGACTAGCGGCTGATACAGATACGCAGTATTTT